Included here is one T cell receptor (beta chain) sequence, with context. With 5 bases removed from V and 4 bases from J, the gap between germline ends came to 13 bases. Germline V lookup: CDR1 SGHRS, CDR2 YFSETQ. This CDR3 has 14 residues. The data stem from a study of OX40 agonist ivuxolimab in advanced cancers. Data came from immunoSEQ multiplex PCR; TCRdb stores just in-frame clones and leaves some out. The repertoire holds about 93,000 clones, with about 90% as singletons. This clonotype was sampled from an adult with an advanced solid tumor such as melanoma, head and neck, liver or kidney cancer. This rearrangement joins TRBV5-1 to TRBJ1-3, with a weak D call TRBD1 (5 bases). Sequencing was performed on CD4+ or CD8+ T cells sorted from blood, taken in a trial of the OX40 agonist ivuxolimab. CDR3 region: CASRPGQGGNTIYF. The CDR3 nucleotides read TGCGCCAGCAGGCCCGGCCAGGGAGGAAACACCATATATTTT. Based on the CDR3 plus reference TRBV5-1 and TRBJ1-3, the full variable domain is KAGVTQTPRYLIKTRGQQVTLSCSPISGHRSVSWYQQTPGQGLQFLFEYFSETQRNKGNFPGRFSGRQFSNSRSEMNVSTLELGDSALYLCASRPGQGGNTIYFGEGSWLTVV.